This T cell receptor (beta chain) derives from a study of T-cell memory formation after mild COVID-19. This clonotype was detected only a few times. MiXCR was run by TCRdb on the 5' RACE reads, yielding one entry per CDR3 protein. The repertoire holds under 250,000 distinct CDR3 sequences, with 15% to 19% as singletons. The germline V gene encodes CDR1 SGHDN and CDR2 FVKESK. The CDR3 length is 13 residues. Trimming removed 0 bases from V and 8 bases from J, with 11 bases in between. The V and J genes are TRBV14 and TRBJ2-7, with D perhaps given as TRBD1 or TRBD2 (5 bases each). Sequencing was done on a sample of PBMCs or a T cell subset sorted from them (not recorded which). This TCR was sampled from an adult woman who had mild COVID-19 (a few samples of this study predate the infection). Cell type and time point are not known. The CDR3 nucleotides read TGTGCCAGCAGCCAAGAACGCGAGGGACAGCAGTACTTC. Translating it yields CASSQEREGQQYF.